This TCR beta chain was sequenced in a study of regulatory T cells in long-lasting Graves disease. Whole-study results and caveats: Persistent cases favored TRBV28, TRBJ1-2 and TRBJ2-5. Accuracy may have been reduced by the small sample size. TCR diversity was lower in persistent Graves' patients (versus newly diagnosed ones).

This clonotype was found a few times. Its antigen is unidentified. Time point: persistent/refractory GD, antithyroid drugs over 5 years with positive TRAb. Extracted RNA from PBMCs served as the source of the TCR library. Graves' disease was diagnosed by American Thyroid Association guidelines. Arm-PCR of CDR3 regions with iRepertoire HTBI primers generated TCR beta libraries. TCRdb itself ran the multiplex PCR reads through MiXCR, one entry per CDR3 protein. In the table there are 600,000 to 800,000 distinct CDR3 sequences, around 32% of which are singletons. Germline V gene data show CDR1 as SGDLS and CDR2 as YYNGEE. V lost 0 bases, J lost 11 bases, and 6 bases stayed unmatched. This CDR3 spans 15 amino acids.

The sequence came from a female donor with Graves disease. This specimen was peripheral blood mononuclear cells (PBMCs), taken when the disease was refractory, from a patient treated with antithyroid drugs. The chain joins TRBV9 to TRBJ2-2; 11 bases map to TRBD2. The CDR3 DNA reads TGTGCCAGCAGCGTAGAGGTTAGCGGGAGGGGTGAGCTGTTTTTT. It specifies CASSVEVSGRGELFF.